This T cell receptor (beta chain) stems from a study of blood T cell repertoires in COVID-19 (dated by TCRdb to 2020 to 2022). Looking at the study overall: Collaborator samples came from the United States, Italy and Spain and covered acute and convalescent phases of COVID-19. Sample metadata almost always included a de-identified subject ID, COVID-19 status, age in years and sex. Samples were obtained from the ongoing ImmuneRACE study (first 160 participants) and from 950 to 1,500 subjects provided by 6 global collaborators. The prospective study material was composed of cDNA or gDNA derived from T cells, B-cell-depleted T cells, or PBMCs. Where available, HLA class I and class II types were obtained from metadata supplied by the sample provider rather than from assay-based typing. The repertoires were released in a freely available public database meant as a resource for research on the immune response to SARS-CoV-2. Deeply sampled blood TCRbeta repertoires from subjects exposed to, actively infected with, or recovered from COVID-19 were included in the dataset. Study-level results and caveats: The amount of clinical and demographic metadata varied by source and participant and was provided uncurated.

TCRbeta CDR3 regions were amplified from genomic DNA using the immunoSEQ Assay, a bias-controlled multiplex PCR. Per the authors' processing: Nucleated cell counts per sample were estimated from amplification of reference gene primers within the assay. To quantify the absolute abundance of each unique TCRbeta CDR3 rearrangement, sequence reads were collapsed and filtered. For each sample, productive Simpson clonality was calculated by taking the square root of Simpson's diversity index across productive rearrangements. TCRdb stores this immuneACCESS table with in-frame sequences only. Part of the clones is absent; in the studies checked, under half of the shortfall reflects unresolved V genes, and no reason is known for the rest. That table supplies the V and J calls and clone size; D and trimming were determined from the DNA. Counted in this sample were 140,000 or so clones; around 79% of them appeared once. The top ten clonotypes cover 5% of the sample.

CDR3 length: 14 amino acids, cysteine to phenylalanine. Here the CDR3 DNA is all that survives: 42 bases in frame from base 1. V loses 0 bases of germline sequence and J loses 5 bases, and the interval between the two ends is 11 bases. CDR1 and CDR2 are read off the germline V gene (reference sequence) as LNHNV and YYDKDF. Of note for this clone: What antigen it recognizes has not been identified. No clone much larger than this one lies a single base away; base qualities are absent.

One collaborating source in Seattle enrolled patients during active infection and followed them longitudinally through the course of disease. The collaborating institutions used their own protocols to collect whole blood in K2EDTA tubes. For TCRbeta analysis, collaborators shipped samples as frozen whole blood, isolated PBMCs, or DNA extracted from either of those sample types. The chain is encoded by TRBV15 joined to TRBJ2-7; the D gene assignment is ambiguous. The sample comprised peripheral blood. The TCR was taken from a woman in her 70s with COVID-19, enrolled during active disease. The nucleotide sequence is given as TGTGCCACCAGCAGAGATCTGGAGAGAAACGAGCAGTACTTC. Translated, this is CATSRDLERNEQYF.